This T cell receptor beta chain was recorded in a study of blood T cell repertoires in COVID-19. Study details: The samples span acute and convalescent COVID-19 from the United States, Italy and Spain. Nucleic acid was either cDNA or gDNA, and it came from T cells, B-cell-depleted T cells, or PBMCs.

The V end was cut by 2 bases, the J end by 4 bases, with 17 bases between. CDR1 and CDR2 from the germline V gene are GTSNPN and SVGIG (reference sequence). This CDR3 is 15 amino acids long. Profiled with immunoSEQ multiplex PCR; TCRdb holds only in-frame clones, not every one. The table shows roughly 70,000 clones, with about 88% occurring only once. The sequencing sample was made of peripheral blood. The chain recombines TRBV30 with TRBJ1-1; D is perhaps TRBD1 (5 bases). The clonotype comes from a man aged 45-65 years with acute or convalescent COVID-19. The CDR3 loop reads CAWSPWLGRGTEAFF. The CDR3 nucleotides read TGTGCCTGGAGTCCATGGCTCGGAAGGGGCACTGAAGCTTTCTTT.